Listed below are T cell receptor beta chains from one sample, sequenced in a study of blood T cells in healthy people across ages. Each CDR3 protein gets one entry after TCRdb re-called the 5' RACE reads with MiXCR. The profile shows around 580,000 distinct CDR3 sequences, less than 60% of them singletons. The sequencing sample was made of blood. These receptors were collected from a man of 80 years or more in good health. Each CDR3 is given with its conserved first and last residue. Each record gives: J gene, D gene, clone size, V gene, CDR3 protein, CDR3 DNA. D genes are given only for firm matches. The size of a clone is reported for some rows only, either as once, few or many, or as a class for expanded clones.

J: TRBJ2-7; D: TRBD1; size: few; V: TRBV4-3; CDR3: CASSQDYFDRGLYEQYF; DNA: TGCGCCAGCAGCCAAGATTATTTCGACAGGGGGCTATACGAGCAGTACTTC
J: TRBJ2-5; D: TRBD1; size: few; V: TRBV7-2; CDR3: CASSLSRGQNVQETQYF; DNA: TGTGCCAGCAGCTTAAGCCGGGGACAGAATGTCCAAGAGACCCAGTACTTC
J: TRBJ1-3; D: -; size: once; V: TRBV7-2; CDR3: CASSPSIAGNTIYF; DNA: TGTGCCAGCAGCCCTAGTATAGCTGGAAACACCATATATTTT
J: TRBJ2-7; D: TRBD1; size: -; V: TRBV12-3/TRBV12-4; CDR3: CANAGTGSSYEQYF; DNA: TGTGCCAACGCTGGGACAGGCAGCTCCTACGAGCAGTACTTC
J: TRBJ2-5; D: -; size: -; V: TRBV9; CDR3: CASSVGGGGQETQYF; DNA: TGTGCCAGCAGCGTAGGCGGGGGCGGGCAAGAGACCCAGTACTTC
J: TRBJ2-7; D: TRBD1; size: -; V: TRBV7-2; CDR3: CASSLNYRGRVYEQYF; DNA: TGTGCCAGCAGCCTAAACTACAGGGGGCGAGTCTACGAGCAGTACTTC
J: TRBJ2-7; D: -; size: few; V: TRBV20-1; CDR3: CSAGEDSYEQYF; DNA: TGCAGTGCTGGGGAAGACTCCTACGAGCAGTACTTC
J: TRBJ2-5; D: TRBD1; size: -; V: TRBV9; CDR3: CASSVGTEREQYF; DNA: TGTGCCAGCAGCGTTGGGACAGAGAGGGAGCAGTACTTC
J: TRBJ1-2; D: TRBD1; size: -; V: TRBV7-2; CDR3: CASSLALDRVCGYTF; DNA: TGTGCCAGCAGCTTAGCTCTGGACAGGGTCTGCGGCTACACCTTC
J: TRBJ2-1; D: TRBD1; size: once; V: TRBV7-9; CDR3: CASSWPGTGLGEQFF; DNA: TGTGCCAGCAGCTGGCCGGGGACAGGGCTTGGTGAGCAGTTCTTC
J: TRBJ2-7; D: -; size: few; V: TRBV20-1; CDR3: CSASFQEQYF; DNA: TGCAGTGCTAGTTTTCAGGAGCAGTACTTC